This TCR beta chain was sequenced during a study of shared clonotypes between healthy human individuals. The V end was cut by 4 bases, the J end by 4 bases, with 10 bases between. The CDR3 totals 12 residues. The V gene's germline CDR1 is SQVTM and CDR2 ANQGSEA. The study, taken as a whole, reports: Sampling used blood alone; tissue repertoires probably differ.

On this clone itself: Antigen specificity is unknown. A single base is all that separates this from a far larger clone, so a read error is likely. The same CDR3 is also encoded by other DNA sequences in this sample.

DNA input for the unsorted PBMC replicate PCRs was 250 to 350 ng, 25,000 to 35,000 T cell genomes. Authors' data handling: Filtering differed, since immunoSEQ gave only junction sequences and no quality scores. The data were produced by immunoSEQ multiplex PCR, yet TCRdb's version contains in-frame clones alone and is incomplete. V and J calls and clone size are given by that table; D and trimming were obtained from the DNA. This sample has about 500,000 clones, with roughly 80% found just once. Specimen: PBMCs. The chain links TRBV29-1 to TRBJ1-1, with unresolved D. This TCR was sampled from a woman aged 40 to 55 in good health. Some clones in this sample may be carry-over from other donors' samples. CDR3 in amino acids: CSVGFGRTEAFF. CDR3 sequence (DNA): TGCAGCGTTGGTTTCGGACGCACTGAAGCTTTCTTT.